This T cell receptor (beta chain) was recorded in a study of blood T cell repertoires in COVID-19. Background on the study: Both acute and convalescent COVID-19 samples were obtained from the United States, Italy and Spain. The cDNA or gDNA used as material had been derived from T cells, B-cell-depleted T cells, or PBMCs.

The CDR3 extends over 18 amino acids. V lost 7 bases to trimming and J lost 2 bases, with 23 bases between them. CDR1 MNHEY and CDR2 SMNVEV come from the germline V gene (reference sequence). In the authors' workflow: Quantification of nucleated cells was approximated via reference gene primer amplification. The protocol was immunoSEQ multiplex PCR, while the TCRdb copy is restricted to in-frame clones and leaves out a portion. V and J calls and clone size follow that table, whereas D and trimming were derived from the DNA. Of roughly 50,000 clones listed, under 90% were seen once; the top ten hold 5.9%.

This TCR was recovered from a woman in her sixties with acute or convalescent COVID-19. This rearrangement joins TRBV27 to TRBJ2-2; tentative D call: TRBD1 (6 bases). Material for sequencing was peripheral blood. The CDR3 DNA reads as TGTGCCAGCACAGATTACTTCAACAGGGAAATAAACACCGGGGAGCTGTTTTTT. Translated: CASTDYFNREINTGELFF.